The rows below give T cell receptor beta chains drawn from one sample of a study of tumor-infiltrating lymphocytes in primary liver carcinoma. Each CDR3 protein gets one entry after TCRdb re-called the multiplex PCR reads with MiXCR. The table includes hundreds of thousands of distinct CDR3 sequences, around three fifths detected once. The material sequenced was peripheral blood. The receptor source for this set is a man aged 40-49 years with primary liver carcinoma and hepatitis B virus infection. Both conserved end residues are part of each CDR3. A D gene is named only where the DNA matches it firmly. Some rows mark clone size as missing; the rest say once, few, many or name a class of expanded clone.

J gene: TRBJ2-3; D gene: NA; clone size: NA; V gene: TRBV29-1; CDR3 protein: CSGWTGDETSTDTQYF; CDR3 DNA: TGCAGCGGCTGGACGGGGGACGAGACTAGCACAGATACGCAGTATTTT
J gene: TRBJ2-1; D gene: TRBD2; clone size: NA; V gene: TRBV5-1; CDR3 protein: CASSLVGTSGKNEQFF; CDR3 DNA: TGCGCCAGCAGCTTGGTCGGGACTAGCGGGAAAAATGAGCAGTTCTTC
J gene: TRBJ2-1; D gene: NA; clone size: NA; V gene: TRBV11-3; CDR3 protein: CASSFRTPGPEYNEQFF; CDR3 DNA: TGTGCCAGCAGCTTCAGGACCCCGGGACCAGAGTACAATGAGCAGTTCTTC
J gene: TRBJ2-1; D gene: TRBD1; clone size: NA; V gene: TRBV12-3/TRBV12-4; CDR3 protein: CASSRQGHYNEQFF; CDR3 DNA: TGTGCCAGCAGTCGACAGGGGCACTACAATGAGCAGTTCTTC
J gene: TRBJ2-1; D gene: NA; clone size: NA; V gene: TRBV11-2; CDR3 protein: CASSLGALEEFF; CDR3 DNA: TGTGCCAGCAGCTTAGGTGCTCTTGAGGAGTTCTTC
J gene: TRBJ2-3; D gene: NA; clone size: NA; V gene: TRBV20-1; CDR3 protein: CSASHFGGRGDTQYF; CDR3 DNA: TGCAGTGCTAGCCATTTTGGGGGGCGCGGAGATACGCAGTATTTT
J gene: TRBJ2-3; D gene: TRBD1; clone size: many; V gene: TRBV10-3; CDR3 protein: CAISDWTGGGTDTQYF; CDR3 DNA: TGTGCCATCAGTGATTGGACAGGGGGGGGCACAGATACGCAGTATTTT
J gene: TRBJ2-3; D gene: NA; clone size: NA; V gene: TRBV5-1; CDR3 protein: CASRKGQADTQYF; CDR3 DNA: TGCGCCAGCCGTAAGGGTCAGGCAGATACGCAGTATTTT
J gene: TRBJ2-4; D gene: TRBD1; clone size: NA; V gene: TRBV6-6; CDR3 protein: CASSYPPRQGEDGNIQYF; CDR3 DNA: TGTGCCAGCAGTTATCCCCCTAGACAGGGAGAGGACGGAAACATTCAGTACTTC
J gene: TRBJ1-6; D gene: NA; clone size: once; V gene: TRBV4-3; CDR3 protein: CACSQEVGGFSPLHF; CDR3 DNA: TGCGCCTGTAGCCAAGAAGTCGGTGGGTTTTCACCCCTCCACTTT
J gene: TRBJ2-1; D gene: NA; clone size: NA; V gene: TRBV25-1; CDR3 protein: CASSTPQGGHWNEQFF; CDR3 DNA: TGTGCCAGCAGTACTCCACAGGGCGGTCACTGGAATGAGCAGTTCTTC
J gene: TRBJ2-1; D gene: NA; clone size: once; V gene: TRBV7-2; CDR3 protein: CASRPWVSSYNEQFF; CDR3 DNA: TGTGCCAGCCGTCCCTGGGTAAGCTCCTACAATGAGCAGTTCTTC
J gene: TRBJ2-7; D gene: NA; clone size: NA; V gene: TRBV4-1; CDR3 protein: CTSSQDPGRWAYEQYF; CDR3 DNA: TGCACCAGCAGCCAAGATCCCGGCAGGTGGGCCTACGAGCAGTACTTC
J gene: TRBJ2-7; D gene: TRBD2; clone size: many; V gene: TRBV6-2/TRBV6-3; CDR3 protein: CASRLAGEYYEQYF; CDR3 DNA: TGTGCCAGCAGGCTAGCGGGAGAATACTACGAGCAGTACTTC
J gene: TRBJ1-1; D gene: NA; clone size: NA; V gene: TRBV29-1; CDR3 protein: CSAQSQVNTEAFF; CDR3 DNA: TGCAGCGCTCAGAGCCAGGTGAACACTGAAGCTTTCTTT
J gene: TRBJ1-4; D gene: NA; clone size: few; V gene: TRBV28; CDR3 protein: CASSLPSTNEKLFF; CDR3 DNA: TGTGCCAGCAGTTTGCCTTCAACTAATGAAAAACTGTTTTTT
J gene: TRBJ2-4; D gene: TRBD1; clone size: NA; V gene: TRBV7-8; CDR3 protein: CASSPGVWDRVAQNIQYF; CDR3 DNA: TGTGCCAGCAGCCCAGGAGTCTGGGACAGGGTTGCCCAAAACATTCAGTACTTC
J gene: TRBJ2-3; D gene: NA; clone size: NA; V gene: TRBV11-2; CDR3 protein: CASSLDITDTRYF; CDR3 DNA: TGTGCCAGCAGCCTCGACATCACAGATACGCGGTATTTT
J gene: TRBJ1-1; D gene: NA; clone size: NA; V gene: TRBV19; CDR3 protein: CASSTYRTGNTEAFF; CDR3 DNA: TGTGCCAGTAGTACCTACCGGACGGGGAACACTGAAGCTTTCTTT
J gene: TRBJ2-1; D gene: TRBD1; clone size: few; V gene: TRBV7-9; CDR3 protein: CASSLTGEAEQFF; CDR3 DNA: TGTGCCAGCAGCTTGACAGGGGAGGCTGAGCAGTTCTTC
J gene: TRBJ2-1; D gene: TRBD2; clone size: many; V gene: TRBV11-2; CDR3 protein: CASSLMKLAHYNEQFF; CDR3 DNA: TGTGCCAGCAGCTTAATGAAACTAGCGCACTACAATGAGCAGTTCTTC
J gene: TRBJ2-5; D gene: TRBD2; clone size: NA; V gene: TRBV28; CDR3 protein: CASSLLGRETQYF; CDR3 DNA: TGTGCCAGCAGTTTGCTCGGGAGGGAGACCCAGTACTTC